The 25 T cell receptor beta chains presented below share a single source sample, sequenced in a study of cytomegalovirus exposure and HLA in healthy donors. The PCR used 60 Vbeta and 13 Jbeta primers. Assay used: immunoSEQ multiplex PCR; TCRdb lists only in-frame clones, some missing. The sample carries 150,000 or so clones, around 70% recorded once. The sample comprised PBMCs. The receptor source for this set is a man aged 25 to 40 in good health and CMV-seronegative.

This clone has only a few counts. Other DNA variants within this sample encode the same CDR3. This sequence joins TRBV5-1 and TRBJ1-1, with TRBD1 identical over 7 bases. V gave up 3 bases and J gave up 3 bases; unmatched junction bases: 2. This CDR3 comprises 13 residues. Germline CDR1 is SGHRS and CDR2 is YFSETQ. The CDR3: CASSSGQHTEAFF. CDR3 sequence (DNA): TGCGCCAGCAGCTCGGGACAGCACACTGAAGCTTTCTTT.

The chain combines TRBV7-2 with TRBJ2-7; TRBD2 is a possible D gene (5 bases). CDR3 size: 14 residues. From germline, CDR1 is SGHTA and CDR2 FQGNSA. With 5 bases removed from V and 0 bases from J, the gap between germline ends came to 11 bases. This chain's CDR3 is CASSPAGRSYEQYF. The CDR3 coding sequence is TGTGCCAGCAGCCCGGCGGGTCGCTCCTACGAGCAGTACTTC.

The rearrangement joins TRBV19 to TRBJ2-2, with TRBD2 matching over 7 bases. The germline CDR1 and CDR2 sequences are LNHDA and SQIVND (reference sequence). This CDR3 has 14 residues. The V gene end was trimmed by 6 bases and the J gene end by 6 bases; junction bases not matched to a gene: 7. Here the CDR3 reads CASRPGLSAGELFF. CDR3 sequence (DNA): TGTGCCAGTAGACCGGGACTAAGCGCCGGGGAGCTGTTTTTT.

The chain is built from TRBV5-4 and TRBJ2-2; TRBD2 aligns across 8 bases. With 2 bases clipped from V and 0 bases from J, the junction kept 3 bases outside the gene matches. Germline CDR1 and CDR2: SGHNT and YYREEE (reference sequence). The length of the CDR3 is 16 residues. Here the CDR3 DNA reads TGTGCCAGCAGCTTCGTAGCGGGGCCGAACACCGGGGAGCTGTTTTTT. This codes for CASSFVAGPNTGELFF.

The chain uses TRBV6-5 and TRBJ1-4; 10 nucleotides agree with TRBD1. Germline CDR1 is MNHEY and CDR2 is SVGAGI. Losses at the gene ends were 0 bases for V and 11 bases for J; bases not matched to a gene: 6. The length of the CDR3 is 15 residues. CDR3 sequence: CASSYSTGGASKLFF. As DNA, the CDR3 is TGTGCCAGCAGTTACTCGACAGGGGGCGCGTCCAAACTGTTTTTT.

The chain links TRBV5-1 to TRBJ2-1, with 9 nucleotides matching TRBD2. Germline V CDR1 and CDR2: SGHRS, YFSETQ. The length of the CDR3 is 16 residues. J gave up 1 base and V 0 bases, and 2 bases lay outside the gene matches. The CDR3 spells CASSLGGGASYNEQFF. CDR3 in DNA: TGCGCCAGCAGCTTGGGCGGGGGGGCTTCCTACAATGAGCAGTTCTTC.

This chain links TRBV7-8 with TRBJ2-3, with 10 bases matching TRBD2. Trimming took 1 base from V and 1 from J; bases not matched to a gene: 8. This CDR3 has 18 residues. From germline, CDR1 is SGHVS and CDR2 FQNEAQ. The chain's CDR3 is CASSLGLAGEGRTDTQYF. The CDR3 nucleotides read TGTGCCAGCAGCTTAGGCCTAGCGGGGGAGGGACGCACAGATACGCAGTATTTT.

The rearrangement joins TRBV7-9 to TRBJ1-1; D gene uncertain. Germline V CDR1 and CDR2: SEHNR, FQNEAQ (reference sequence). V gave up 1 base and J gave up 1 base, with 7 bases separating them. This CDR3 is 14 amino acids long. Written as DNA, the CDR3 is TGTGCCAGCAGCTTAGTTTCGGGGAACACTGAAGCTTTCTTT. Its protein is CASSLVSGNTEAFF.

The chain has TRBV10-3 and TRBJ2-7; possibly TRBD2 for D (5 bases). The CDR3 runs 12 residues. In germline, CDR1 is ENHRY, CDR2 SYGVKD. The germline V and J ends were trimmed by 8 bases and 2 bases, with 10 bases remaining between them. CDR3: CAISGIAYEQYF. CDR3 DNA sequence: TGTGCCATCTCCGGGATCGCCTACGAGCAGTACTTC.

The CDR3: CASRGTSGGGQETQYF. The CDR3 nucleotides are TGCGCCAGCAGGGGGACTAGCGGGGGGGGACAAGAGACCCAGTACTTC. This chain connects TRBV10-2 to TRBJ2-5, with TRBD2 matching 16 bases. Losses at the gene ends were 6 bases for V and 2 bases for J; bases not matched to a gene: 3. Germline CDR1 reads WSHSY; CDR2 reads SAAADI. The CDR3 extends over 16 amino acids.

This chain joins TRBV14 and TRBJ2-3; TRBD2 agrees at 8 bases. The CDR3 has 17 amino acids. Per the germline V gene, CDR1 is SGHDN and CDR2 is FVKESK. The V and J ends lost 0 bases and 2 bases, in that order; junction bases with no gene match: 7. Written as DNA, the CDR3 is TGTGCCAGCAGCCAAGATGGAACTAGCGGCCTCACAGATACGCAGTATTTT. Protein: CASSQDGTSGLTDTQYF. The full variable domain, completed using reference TRBV14 and TRBJ2-3, is EAGVTQFPSHSVIEKGQTVTLRCDPISGHDNLYWYRRVMGKEIKFLLHFVKESKQDESGMPNNRFLAERTGGTYSTLKVQPAELEDSGVYFCASSQDGTSGLTDTQYFGPGTRLTVL.

Notes on this clone: At one of its ends the junction is not consistent with the germline gene, which may arise from a read error. The chain uses TRBV5-1 and TRBJ1-5; 7 bases fit TRBD1. Germline CDR1 and CDR2: SGHRS and YFSETQ. The CDR3 runs to 13 residues. DNA for the CDR3: TGCGCCAGCAGCTTACAGGGGAATCAGCCCCAGAATTTT. Its protein is CASSLQGNQPQNF.

This rearrangement joins TRBV19 to TRBJ2-7; maybe TRBD2 (6 bases). This CDR3 comprises 13 residues. V lost 3 bases and J lost 7, with 13 bases in between. Germline CDR1 and CDR2: LNHDA and SQIVND (reference sequence). CDR3 region: CASSIGGAGEQYF. DNA for the CDR3: TGTGCCAGTAGTATTGGCGGGGCGGGGGAGCAGTACTTC.

About this clone itself: Compared with germline, one end of the junction differs, possibly owing to a read error. This sequence joins TRBV2 and TRBJ2-2; D remains ambiguous. Germline values: CDR1 SNHLY, CDR2 FYNNEI. CDR3 length: 14 amino acids. For the CDR3, the DNA is TGTGCCAGCAGGCCTGATTTGGCCACCGAGGAGCTGTTTTTT. Its translation is CASRPDLATEELFF.

This chain joins TRBV7-9 and TRBJ2-7; 7 bases are a match to TRBD1. Germline V gene lookup returns CDR1 SEHNR and CDR2 FQNEAQ (reference sequence). The J segment lost 0 bases and the V segment lost 1 base, leaving 9 bases of the junction unmatched. There are 17 residues in the CDR3. The CDR3 loop is CASSLVYGTANSYEQYF. The CDR3 DNA reads as TGTGCCAGCAGCTTAGTTTACGGGACAGCCAACTCCTACGAGCAGTACTTC.

This chain uses TRBV6-1 with TRBJ2-7; tentative D call: TRBD1 (6 bases). The V gene's germline CDR1 is MNHNS and CDR2 SASEGT. Trimming stripped 4 bases from V and 2 bases from J, with 15 bases between. The CDR3 extends over 15 amino acids. CDR3 DNA sequence: TGTGCCAGCAGTGCGTTCCGACAGGAGACCTACGAGCAGTACTTC. The encoded protein is CASSAFRQETYEQYF.

The chain carries TRBV11-2 and TRBJ1-4; D is perhaps TRBD1 (6 bases). This CDR3 has 14 residues. Trimming took off 8 bases at V and 3 bases at J, with 13 bases between the two ends. In germline, CDR1 is SGHAT, CDR2 FQNNGV. This chain's CDR3 is CASRKGVPNEKLFF. CDR3 sequence (DNA): TGTGCCAGCCGGAAGGGGGTTCCTAATGAAAAACTGTTTTTT.

This clone was seen only a few times. Relative to the germline gene, one junction end is altered; a read error may explain this. The chain is built from TRBV7-9 and TRBJ1-6; weak D call: TRBD1 (6 bases). The CDR3 has 17 residues. Germline values: CDR1 SEHNR, CDR2 FQNEAQ (reference sequence). The CDR3 region is CSSSFGQQSSYNSPLHF. The CDR3 bases are TGTTCCAGCAGCTTTGGACAGCAGAGCTCCTATAATTCACCCCTCCACTTT. Complete variable domain (other parts from reference TRBV7-9 and TRBJ1-6): DTGVSQNPRHKITKRGQNVTFRCDPISEHNRLYWYRQTLGQGPEFLTYFQNEAQLEKSRLLSDRFSAERPKGSFSTLEIQRTEQGDSAMYLCSSSFGQQSSYNSPLHFGNGTRLTVT.

The V gene is TRBV6-5, the J gene TRBJ1-2; no firm D call. The germline V gene has CDR1 MNHEY and CDR2 SVGAGI. V was trimmed by 2 bases and J by 7 bases, leaving 8 bases between them. The CDR3 is made up of 12 amino acids. CDR3 coding DNA: TGTGCCAGCAGTTACACGGGTACTGGCTACACCTTC. Translated, it gives CASSYTGTGYTF.

This clone was detected once. The V gene is TRBV11-2, the J gene TRBJ2-3; D not certain. The V end lost 5 bases, the J end lost 7 bases, and 7 bases lay between the germline ends. CDR3 length: 11 amino acids. Germline CDR1 reads SGHAT; CDR2 reads FQNNGV. CDR3 sequence (DNA): TGTGCCAGCAGCCCAGACAATACGCAGTATTTT. Translating gives CASSPDNTQYF.

This chain uses TRBV28 with TRBJ1-1; a weak D match, TRBD1 (5 bases). This CDR3 is 11 amino acids long. V shed 10 bases and J shed 4 bases, with 10 bases lying between them. The germline CDR1 and CDR2 sequences are MDHEN and SYDVKM. CDR3 loop: CATIRGTEAFF. The CDR3 nucleotides read TGTGCCACCATAAGGGGCACTGAAGCTTTCTTT.

The chain links TRBV6-6 to TRBJ2-1; D is uncertain. V was clipped by 7 bases and J by 6 bases, with 10 bases between them. CDR1 MNHNY and CDR2 SVGAGI come from the germline V gene (reference sequence). The CDR3 is 12 residues long. Here the CDR3 reads CASITAGNEQFF. The CDR3 DNA reads as TGTGCCAGCATCACCGCAGGCAATGAGCAGTTCTTC.

The chain is built from TRBV5-6 and TRBJ2-7; 8 positions agree with TRBD1. This CDR3 comprises 12 residues. Germline V gene sequence: CDR1 SGHDT, CDR2 YYEEEE. Losses at the gene ends were 2 bases for V and 6 bases for J; bases not matched to a gene: 1. The CDR3 DNA follows: TGTGCCAGCAGCTTCGGACAGGGCGAGCAGTACTTC. Translated, it gives CASSFGQGEQYF.

The chain uses TRBV19 and TRBJ1-2; 8 bases agree with TRBD1. Per the germline V gene, CDR1 is LNHDA and CDR2 is SQIVND (reference sequence). The CDR3 has 15 residues. The J segment lost 3 bases and the V segment lost 3 bases, leaving 6 bases of the junction unmatched. This CDR3 reads CASSIQWDRHYGYTF. The CDR3 nucleotides are TGTGCCAGTAGTATTCAGTGGGACAGGCACTATGGCTACACCTTC.

V and J are TRBV28 and TRBJ1-2; possibly TRBD1 for D (5 bases). This CDR3 spans 14 amino acids. With 1 base removed from V and 0 bases from J, the gap between germline ends came to 6 bases. The germline V gene encodes CDR1 MDHEN and CDR2 SYDVKM. The CDR3 sequence is CASSLSGANYGYTF. In DNA form, the CDR3 reads TGTGCCAGCAGTTTATCGGGGGCTAACTATGGCTACACCTTC.